This TCR beta chain came from a study of control samples from healthy donors and cancer patients. This clone has a single count. CDR3 length equals 14 residues. Trimming shortened V by 1 base and J by 2 bases, and 9 bases separated the two germline ends. Per the germline V gene, CDR1 is SGHAT and CDR2 is FQNNGV. Profiling relied on immunoSEQ multiplex PCR, and the TCRdb table lists in-frame clones only, not all of them. The sample has tens of thousands of clones, 88% seen once. This clonotype originated in a man in his fifties or sixties with head and neck cancer. This sequence joins TRBV11-2 and TRBJ2-7; possibly TRBD2 for D (6 bases). The sequenced sample was PBMCs. The CDR3 bases are TGTGCCAGCAGCTTAGGGCGACTAGCCTACGAGCAGTACTTC. As protein: CASSLGRLAYEQYF. Looking up the rest from reference TRBV11-2 and TRBJ2-7 gives the full variable domain: EAGVAQSPRYKIIEKRQSVAFWCNPISGHATLYWYQQILGQGPKLLIQFQNNGVVDDSQLPKDRFSAERLKGVDSTLKIQPAKLEDSAVYLCASSLGRLAYEQYFGPGTRLTVT.